A selection of T cell receptor beta chains follows, all from one sample in a study of shared clonotypes between healthy human individuals. Profiled with immunoSEQ multiplex PCR; TCRdb holds only in-frame clones, not every one. In the table there are some 100,000 clones, around 65% of which are singletons. Sequenced input: memory CD8+ T cells sorted from blood. The origin of the receptors is a woman aged 25 to 39 in good health. The CDR3 runs from the conserved cysteine through the conserved F or W. D genes are given only for firm matches. Expanded clones are given a class, and other clones once, few, many or no size at all.

cdr3_nt cdr3_aa clone_size j_call d_call v_call
TGTGCCAGCATTGGACTAGGGGTTGAGCAGTTCTTC CASIGLGVEQFF - TRBJ2-1 TRBD2 TRBV6-1
TGTGCCAGCAGTCCCGTGGGAGATTCCTACAATGAGCAGTTCTTC CASSPVGDSYNEQFF few TRBJ2-1 - TRBV28
TGTGCCAGCAGTGATCAAGGGACAAACATTCAGTACTTC CASSDQGTNIQYF - TRBJ2-4 - TRBV25-1
TGTGCCAGCAGCTCACCCAACGGGCGGGGATATGGAAACACCATATATTTT CASSSPNGRGYGNTIYF few TRBJ1-3 - TRBV9
TGTGCCAGCAGCCAAGGTTTTTCTAGCGGGAGCGATGAGCAGTTCTTC CASSQGFSSGSDEQFF once TRBJ2-1 TRBD2 TRBV4-2
TGCGCCAGCAGCCAAGGACAGGGCCCCTATGGCTACACCTTC CASSQGQGPYGYTF - TRBJ1-2 TRBD1 TRBV4-1
TGTGCCAGCAGACAGCCGAACACTGAAGCTTTCTTT CASRQPNTEAFF once TRBJ1-1 - TRBV6-5
TGTGCCAGCAGCCCAGAGGGACTAGCGACTAGCACAGATACGCAGTATTTT CASSPEGLATSTDTQYF - TRBJ2-3 TRBD2 TRBV9
TGTGCCAGCAGTGGAGGGCCGTGGGGTGCTGGAAACACCATATATTTT CASSGGPWGAGNTIYF - TRBJ1-3 - TRBV2
TGTGCCAGCAGCAAAGCAGGGACGAACACCGGGGAGCTGTTTTTT CASSKAGTNTGELFF - TRBJ2-2 - TRBV7-6
TGCGCCAGCAGCCAAGAGGAGGACAGGGCGGGGTATTTT CASSQEEDRAGYF - TRBJ2-3 TRBD1 TRBV4-1
TGTGCCAGCGGGGAGACAGGGGCTTTGAACACTGAAGCTTTCTTT CASGETGALNTEAFF few TRBJ1-1 TRBD1 TRBV6-1
TGTGCCAGTACAGTTTTGGGCAATCAGCCCCAGCATTTT CASTVLGNQPQHF once TRBJ1-5 - TRBV19
TGCGCCAGCAGCTTGCTAGCGGGAGACACCGGGGAGCTGTTTTTT CASSLLAGDTGELFF few TRBJ2-2 TRBD2 TRBV5-1
TGTGCCAGCTCACCACCGGTGAAGGGACAGGAGACCCAGTACTTC CASSPPVKGQETQYF once TRBJ2-5 TRBD1 TRBV18
TGTGCCAGCAGCCCCCCCAGAGCGGGAGGAGGCGGGGAGCTGTTTTTT CASSPPRAGGGGELFF - TRBJ2-2 TRBD2 TRBV27
TGTGCCAGCAGCTCCAGACTAGCGGGAGATCCGGAGACCCAGTACTTC CASSSRLAGDPETQYF - TRBJ2-5 TRBD2 TRBV7-9
TGTGCCAGCAGCGGCCCCTACGACAGGGTATCATTGAACACTGAAGCTTTCTTT CASSGPYDRVSLNTEAFF few TRBJ1-1 TRBD1 TRBV2
TGTGCCAGCAGGGAATGGGGGGGCCCGAACACCGGGGAGCTGTTTTTT CASREWGGPNTGELFF - TRBJ2-2 - TRBV6-6
TGTGCCAGCAGCTTACTAGGGGTCGGGGAGCTGTTTTTT CASSLLGVGELFF many TRBJ2-2 - TRBV7-9
TGTGCCAGCAGCCAAGATCGGGGTTACACCGGGGAGCTGTTTTTT CASSQDRGYTGELFF once TRBJ2-2 - TRBV14
TGTGCCAGCAGTCCCTACCTAGCGGGACCGGGGGGGAATGAGCAGTTCTTC CASSPYLAGPGGNEQFF few TRBJ2-1 TRBD2 TRBV28